This T cell receptor beta chain was captured in a study of cytomegalovirus exposure and HLA in healthy donors. Looked up from germline, CDR1 is MDHEN and CDR2 is SYDVKM. The CDR3 runs 14 residues. The V and J ends lost 3 bases and 1 base respectively, with 9 bases between them. Method: immunoSEQ multiplex PCR; TCRdb's copy keeps in-frame clones and lacks some. The data hold roughly 150,000 clones, with 85% to 95% observed a single time. The chain employs TRBV28 and TRBJ2-5; D call uncertain. What was sequenced was PBMCs. This receptor was obtained from a man aged 18 to 29 in good health and CMV-seropositive. This CDR3 reads CASSFRFPQETQYF. As DNA, the CDR3 is TGTGCCAGCAGTTTTCGGTTCCCCCAAGAGACCCAGTACTTC.